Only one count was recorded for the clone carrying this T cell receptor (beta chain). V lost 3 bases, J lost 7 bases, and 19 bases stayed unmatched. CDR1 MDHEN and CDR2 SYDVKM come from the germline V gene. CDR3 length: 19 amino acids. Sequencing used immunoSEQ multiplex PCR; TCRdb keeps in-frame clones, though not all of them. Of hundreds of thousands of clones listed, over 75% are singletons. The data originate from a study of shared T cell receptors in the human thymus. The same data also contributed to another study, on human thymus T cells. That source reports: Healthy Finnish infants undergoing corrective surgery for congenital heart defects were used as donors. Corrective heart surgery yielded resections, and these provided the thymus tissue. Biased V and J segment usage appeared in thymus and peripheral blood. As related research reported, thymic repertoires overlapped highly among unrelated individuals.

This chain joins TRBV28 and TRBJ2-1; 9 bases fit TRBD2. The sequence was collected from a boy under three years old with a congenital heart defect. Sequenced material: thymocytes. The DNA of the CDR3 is TGTGCCAGCAGTTTCGTTCTTAGCGGGAGAGAGCCACCACGGAATGAGCAGTTCTTC. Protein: CASSFVLSGREPPRNEQFF.